Listed below are T cell receptor beta chains from one sample, sequenced in a study of T cells in localized non-small cell lung cancer. Method: immunoSEQ multiplex PCR; TCRdb's copy keeps in-frame clones and lacks some. The table has 60,000 to 85,000 clones, about nine tenths seen once. This sample comprised peripheral blood, obtained before any cancer treatment. The receptors derive from a male donor at least 60 years old with stage III squamous cell lung carcinoma. Each CDR3 is given with its conserved first and last residue. A D gene is named only where the DNA matches it firmly. Where a row states a size, it is once, few, many or the class of an expanded clone; other rows omit it.

D: .
V: TRBV15
J: TRBJ2-3
size: .
DNA: TGTGCCACCAGCAGAGGACACAGCACAGATACGCAGTATTTT
CDR3: CATSRGHSTDTQYF

D: .
V: TRBV6-5
J: TRBJ1-3
size: .
DNA: TGTGCCAGCAGCCCCCCCCCGCCTGGAAACACCATATATTTT
CDR3: CASSPPPPGNTIYF

D: TRBD1
V: TRBV19
J: TRBJ1-3
size: .
DNA: TGTGCCAGTAGTATGGCAGGGGGCGCTTCCCGAAACACCATATATTTT
CDR3: CASSMAGGASRNTIYF

D: TRBD2
V: TRBV9
J: TRBJ2-3
size: .
DNA: TGTGCCAGCAGCGTAGAAGCGGGGGGGGCTGATACGCAGTATTTT
CDR3: CASSVEAGGADTQYF

D: .
V: TRBV11-2
J: TRBJ1-2
size: .
DNA: TGTGCCAGCAGCTTAGTGTTGGGTGATGGCTACACCTTC
CDR3: CASSLVLGDGYTF

D: .
V: TRBV4-1
J: TRBJ2-7
size: once
DNA: TGCGCCAGCAGCCAAGATCCCTCGGAGGGGGGGATCCTACGAGAGCAGTACTTC
CDR3: CASSQDPSEGGILREQYF

D: TRBD2
V: TRBV5-1
J: TRBJ2-1
size: once
DNA: TGCGCCAGCAGCTTACTAGCGGGGGAATACAATGAGCAGTTCTTC
CDR3: CASSLLAGEYNEQFF

D: .
V: TRBV6-1
J: TRBJ1-6
size: once
DNA: TGTGCCAGCAGTCAGGCAGGCGCCTATAATTCACCCCTCCACTTT
CDR3: CASSQAGAYNSPLHF

D: .
V: TRBV5-4
J: TRBJ2-5
size: .
DNA: TGTGCCAGCAGCCTCCAGGCGGGCCCGGAAGAGACCCAGTACTTC
CDR3: CASSLQAGPEETQYF

D: .
V: TRBV11-2
J: TRBJ2-1
size: .
DNA: TGTGCCAGCAGCTTTGCTATTGGCTCCTACAATGAGCAGTTCTTC
CDR3: CASSFAIGSYNEQFF

D: .
V: TRBV7-2
J: TRBJ2-3
size: few
DNA: TGTGCCAGCAGCAGAAGTAGGGCAGGGGGGCCAGATACGCAGTATTTT
CDR3: CASSRSRAGGPDTQYF

D: TRBD1
V: TRBV30
J: TRBJ1-1
size: few
DNA: TGTGCCTGGGACAGGGGGATGAACACTGAAGCTTTCTTT
CDR3: CAWDRGMNTEAFF

D: .
V: TRBV12-5
J: TRBJ1-1
size: .
DNA: TGTGCTAGTGCTGGGCGGGGGTTAGACACTGAAGCTTTCTTT
CDR3: CASAGRGLDTEAFF

D: TRBD1
V: TRBV5-1
J: TRBJ2-4
size: .
DNA: TGCGCCAGCAGCTCCCTGACAGGGGTAGGCAAAAACATTCAGTACTTC
CDR3: CASSSLTGVGKNIQYF

D: .
V: TRBV29-1
J: TRBJ2-3
size: .
DNA: TGCAGCGGGGTACATAGCACAGATACGCAGTATTTT
CDR3: CSGVHSTDTQYF

D: .
V: TRBV19
J: TRBJ1-5
size: .
DNA: TGTGCCAGTAGTATTTCAGGCGACGATCAGCCCCAGCATTTT
CDR3: CASSISGDDQPQHF

D: TRBD1
V: TRBV5-1
J: TRBJ2-2
size: few
DNA: TGCGCCAGCAGCTCACCGGACAGGGAGAGCGGGGAGCTGTTTTTT
CDR3: CASSSPDRESGELFF

D: .
V: TRBV25-1
J: TRBJ1-2
size: .
DNA: TGTGCCAGCAGTGAGGGAGGGGTTAACTATGGCTACACCTTC
CDR3: CASSEGGVNYGYTF

D: .
V: TRBV18
J: TRBJ2-5
size: .
DNA: TGTGCCAGCTCACCCCCGGGACGCCCGTCGGGAGAGACCCAGTACTTC
CDR3: CASSPPGRPSGETQYF

D: .
V: TRBV4-3
J: TRBJ1-3
size: .
DNA: TGCGCCAGCAGCCAGTCGACCTCACGGGGGCATGGAAACACCATATATTTT
CDR3: CASSQSTSRGHGNTIYF

D: .
V: TRBV25-1
J: TRBJ1-5
size: .
DNA: TGTGCCAGCAGTGAGTACGGGTCGAAGCCCCAGCATTTT
CDR3: CASSEYGSKPQHF

D: TRBD1
V: TRBV2
J: TRBJ2-2
size: .
DNA: TGTGCCAGCGCCGGGACAGAGAACACCGGGGAGCTGTTTTTT
CDR3: CASAGTENTGELFF

D: .
V: TRBV30
J: TRBJ2-5
size: .
DNA: TGTGCCTGGAGTGTACCGGGAAGTTTAGTAAGGGAGACCCAGTACTTC
CDR3: CAWSVPGSLVRETQYF

D: .
V: TRBV30
J: TRBJ1-2
size: few
DNA: TGTGCCTGGAGTAGGGACACAGGAAGCTATGGCTACACCTTC
CDR3: CAWSRDTGSYGYTF

D: .
V: TRBV7-9
J: TRBJ1-4
size: .
DNA: TGTGCCAGCAGCCCGGCGGGAGAAAGACTGTTTTTT
CDR3: CASSPAGERLFF

D: TRBD2
V: TRBV4-1
J: TRBJ2-3
size: .
DNA: TGCGCCAGCAGCCAAGTGGGACTAACGGGGCAGTATTTT
CDR3: CASSQVGLTGQYF

D: .
V: TRBV6-5
J: TRBJ1-5
size: once
DNA: TGTGCCAGCAGTTACCCGGACAGTTATGGTCAGCCCCAGCATTTT
CDR3: CASSYPDSYGQPQHF

D: TRBD2
V: TRBV19
J: TRBJ2-1
size: few
DNA: TGTGCCAGTACGGATTTAAGTAGCGGGGGGGCTCTCAATGAGCAGTTCTTC
CDR3: CASTDLSSGGALNEQFF

D: TRBD1
V: TRBV5-4
J: TRBJ1-5
size: .
DNA: TGTGCCAGCAGCGCAGGGACAGCGCCCAATCAGCCCCAGCATTTT
CDR3: CASSAGTAPNQPQHF

D: .
V: TRBV4-2
J: TRBJ1-5
size: .
DNA: TGTGCCAGCAGCCCCTATTACGGGGGACCCGGGACCGCTCATCAGCCCCAGCATTTT
CDR3: CASSPYYGGPGTAHQPQHF

D: .
V: TRBV11-2
J: TRBJ1-5
size: .
DNA: TGTGCCAGCAGCTTGATAGATAATCAGCCCCAGCATTTT
CDR3: CASSLIDNQPQHF

D: TRBD1
V: TRBV28
J: TRBJ1-5
size: .
DNA: TGTGCCAGCAGTGACCTAGGGACAGGGGTAGGTGAGCCCCAGCATTTT
CDR3: CASSDLGTGVGEPQHF

D: .
V: TRBV5-1
J: TRBJ2-5
size: once
DNA: TGCGCCAGCAGCCTTGAGATAGGGGGTGAGACCCAGTACTTC
CDR3: CASSLEIGGETQYF

D: TRBD1
V: TRBV9
J: TRBJ1-6
size: .
DNA: TGTGCCAGCAGCGTAGACGGGACAGAGGGGAATTCACCCCTCCACTTT
CDR3: CASSVDGTEGNSPLHF

D: .
V: TRBV25-1
J: TRBJ2-2
size: .
DNA: TGTGCCAGCAGTGAAAAATCCGGGGAGCTGTTTTTT
CDR3: CASSEKSGELFF

D: TRBD1
V: TRBV7-2
J: TRBJ1-2
size: few
DNA: TGTGCCAGCAGCACTACACAGGGGGGGCGTGGCTACACCTTC
CDR3: CASSTTQGGRGYTF

D: TRBD1
V: TRBV5-1
J: TRBJ1-1
size: .
DNA: TGCGCCAGCAGCTCTGGACAGGGGAGGACTGAAGCTTTCTTT
CDR3: CASSSGQGRTEAFF

D: .
V: TRBV5-6
J: TRBJ1-2
size: .
DNA: TGTGCCAGCAGCTTGGTTGGAGGTTCTAACTATGGCTACACCTTC
CDR3: CASSLVGGSNYGYTF

D: .
V: TRBV10-2
J: TRBJ1-5
size: .
DNA: TGCGCCAGCAGTGAGTCCGGCTTAGGGAATCAGCCCCAGCATTTT
CDR3: CASSESGLGNQPQHF

D: .
V: TRBV19
J: TRBJ1-1
size: .
DNA: TGTGCCAGTAGATTGGCAGATGGTAAGAACACTGAAGCTTTCTTT
CDR3: CASRLADGKNTEAFF

D: .
V: TRBV7-2
J: TRBJ2-5
size: once
DNA: TGTGCCAGCAGCTTAAATGGTGGGACGGTAAGGGAGACCCAGTACTTC
CDR3: CASSLNGGTVRETQYF

D: .
V: TRBV9
J: TRBJ2-1
size: .
DNA: TGTGCCAGCAGCGTAGCGGTAGCGGCCTACTACAATGAGCAGTTCTTC
CDR3: CASSVAVAAYYNEQFF

D: .
V: TRBV29-1
J: TRBJ2-5
size: .
DNA: TGCAGCGTTGAACGACAGGGAGGAGAGACCCAGTACTTC
CDR3: CSVERQGGETQYF

D: TRBD1
V: TRBV19
J: TRBJ2-2
size: .
DNA: TGTGCCAGTAGTATGAACAGGGGGCTTACGACCACCGGGGAGCTGTTTTTT
CDR3: CASSMNRGLTTTGELFF

D: TRBD1
V: TRBV6-5
J: TRBJ1-6
size: .
DNA: TGTGCCAGCAGTTACCGATTTGACAGGGAACGGTCACCCCTCCACTTT
CDR3: CASSYRFDRERSPLHF

D: .
V: TRBV9
J: TRBJ2-1
size: .
DNA: TGTGCCAGCAGCATTACGGGGCAGGGGAACAATGAGCAGTTCTTC
CDR3: CASSITGQGNNEQFF

D: .
V: TRBV6-6
J: TRBJ1-6
size: .
DNA: TGTGCCAGCAGGCCGGGACAACGGCACTCACCCCTCCACTTT
CDR3: CASRPGQRHSPLHF

D: TRBD2
V: TRBV4-2
J: TRBJ2-7
size: once
DNA: TGTGCCAGCAGCCAAGGAGACGGCGGGGGGGCCTCCTACGAGCAGTACTTC
CDR3: CASSQGDGGGASYEQYF

D: .
V: TRBV7-8
J: TRBJ1-1
size: .
DNA: TGTGCCAGCAGTCCCGGACGGCTGAACACTGAAGCTTTCTTT
CDR3: CASSPGRLNTEAFF

D: .
V: TRBV11-2
J: TRBJ1-1
size: .
DNA: TGTGCCAGCAGCTTGGGTTTTGGCAGGGGAACTGAAGCTTTCTTT
CDR3: CASSLGFGRGTEAFF

D: .
V: TRBV6-5
J: TRBJ1-2
size: .
DNA: TGTGCCAGCACCACAAGGGACTCCAGCTATGGCTACACCTTC
CDR3: CASTTRDSSYGYTF

D: .
V: TRBV10-1
J: TRBJ2-1
size: few
DNA: TGCGCCAGCGGCGTAGGGGGTCCCTACAATGAGCAGTTCTTC
CDR3: CASGVGGPYNEQFF

D: .
V: TRBV7-2
J: TRBJ1-5
size: few
DNA: TGTGCCAGCAGCTCTCAGGGGAATCAGCCCCAGCATTTT
CDR3: CASSSQGNQPQHF

D: .
V: TRBV18
J: TRBJ1-1
size: .
DNA: TGTGCCAGCCTGCGGCAGGGGAACACTGAAGCTTTCTTT
CDR3: CASLRQGNTEAFF

D: TRBD1
V: TRBV5-1
J: TRBJ1-4
size: .
DNA: TGCGCCAGCAGCCTCGGACAGGGCGGTCTCACAACTAATGAAAAACTGTTTTTT
CDR3: CASSLGQGGLTTNEKLFF

D: .
V: TRBV7-2
J: TRBJ1-5
size: .
DNA: TGTGCCAGCAGCTTAGGCAGGTGGGAGAGCAATCAGCCCCAGCATTTT
CDR3: CASSLGRWESNQPQHF